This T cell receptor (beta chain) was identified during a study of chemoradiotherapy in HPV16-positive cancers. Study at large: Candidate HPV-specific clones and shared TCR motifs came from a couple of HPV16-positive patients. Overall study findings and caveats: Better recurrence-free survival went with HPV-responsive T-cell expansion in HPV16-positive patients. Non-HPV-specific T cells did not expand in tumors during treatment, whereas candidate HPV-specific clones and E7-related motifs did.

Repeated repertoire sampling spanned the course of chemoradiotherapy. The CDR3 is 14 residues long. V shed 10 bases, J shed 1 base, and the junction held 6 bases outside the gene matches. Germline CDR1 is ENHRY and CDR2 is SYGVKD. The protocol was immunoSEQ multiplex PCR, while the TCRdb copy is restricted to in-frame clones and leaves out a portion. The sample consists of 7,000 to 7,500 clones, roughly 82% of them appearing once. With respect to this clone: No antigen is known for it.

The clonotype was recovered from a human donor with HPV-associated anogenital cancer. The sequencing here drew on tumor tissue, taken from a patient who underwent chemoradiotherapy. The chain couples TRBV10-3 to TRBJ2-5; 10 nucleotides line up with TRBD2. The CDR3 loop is CATGSGGAQETQYF. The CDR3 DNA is TGTGCCACCGGAAGCGGGGGGGCCCAAGAGACCCAGTACTTC.